The sequence of this TCR beta chain was determined in a study of CD8 T cells in ankylosing spondylitis. TCRdb itself ran the 5' RACE reads through MiXCR, one entry per CDR3 protein. In the table there are 200,000 to 300,000 distinct CDR3 sequences, about 10% of which are singletons. This clonotype was counted between two and nine times. What it binds is unknown. General study results and limits: Significantly higher representation of disease-linked clones was reported for matched ankylosing spondylitis synovial fluid. Within ankylosing spondylitis blood, a TCR beta motif made up of eight highly homologous variants appeared to be characteristic. Earlier studies detected some motif variants in reactive arthritis synovial fluid and blood. Disease-linked clones bore a CD8+ phenotype and were relatively rare in peripheral blood.

This receptor was identified in a male donor with ankylosing spondylitis or in good health (not recorded which). Sample: blood, either unsorted or a sorted T cell fraction (not recorded which).

CDR3 residues: CASSLLQVGETQYF. CDR3 sequence (DNA): TGCGCCAGCAGCTTGCTCCAGGTCGGTGAGACCCAGTACTTC. The gene calls are TRBV5-1 and TRBJ2-5; D gene ambiguous. The V gene lost 1 base and the J gene lost 5 bases, with 12 bases spanning the gap. Germline V CDR1 and CDR2: SGHRS, YFSETQ. The CDR3 loop spans 14 amino acids. Looking up the rest from reference TRBV5-1 and TRBJ2-5 gives the full variable domain: KAGVTQTPRYLIKTRGQQVTLSCSPISGHRSVSWYQQTPGQGLQFLFEYFSETQRNKGNFPGRFSGRQFSNSRSEMNVSTLELGDSALYLCASSLLQVGETQYFGPGTRLLVL.